The 2 T cell receptor beta chains listed next were all sequenced from one sample in a study of blood T cell repertoires in COVID-19. The table came from immunoSEQ multiplex PCR; TCRdb's copy has only in-frame clones and leaves some out. The data hold over 65,000 clones, with roughly 88% observed a single time. What was sequenced was peripheral blood. The origin of the receptors is a man between 45 and 60 years old with active or convalescent COVID-19.

V is TRBV10-2 and J is TRBJ1-1; D is ambiguous. From germline, CDR1 is WSHSY and CDR2 SAAADI. There are 14 residues in the CDR3. Trimming stripped 4 bases from V and 1 base from J, with 10 bases between. CDR3 residues: CASSGEGGNTEAFF. CDR3 coding DNA: TGCGCCAGCAGTGGGGAGGGTGGGAACACTGAAGCTTTCTTT.

V is TRBV20-1 and J is TRBJ1-5; D is undetermined. The V gene lost 3 bases and the J gene lost 2 bases, with 11 bases spanning the gap. In germline, CDR1 is DFQATT, CDR2 SNEGSKA (reference sequence). The CDR3 sequence is 14 residues long. The CDR3 spells CSASLRAGNQPQHF. CDR3 nucleotides: TGCAGTGCTAGTCTCCGCGCCGGCAATCAGCCCCAGCATTTT.